This T cell receptor (beta chain) is from a study of cytomegalovirus exposure and HLA in healthy donors. Study-wide results and caveats: In presence/absence analyses, roughly uniform sequencing depth across donors was assumed. There were some public TCRs occurring in many donors, but most TCR sequences were rare. Solely CMV serostatus was available to characterize immune exposure.

After removal of 6 bases from V and 4 bases from J, the junction contained 4 bases not matched to a gene. The CDR3 contains 14 residues. Germline V gene sequence: CDR1 MNHEY, CDR2 SVGAGI. Donors were ostensibly healthy at sampling, although undocumented immune exposures were probable. Remarks on this clone: Its target is unknown.

Vbeta (60) and Jbeta (13) primers were used in the PCR. Clones were read by immunoSEQ multiplex PCR, and TCRdb kept only the in-frame ones, dropping some. The sample has 120,000 or so clones; more than 75% are singletons. The sequence was collected from a man aged 18 to 35 in good health and CMV-seronegative. This chain connects TRBV6-5 to TRBJ2-7; 12 positions match TRBD1. Sequences were obtained from PBMCs. DNA of the CDR3: TGTGCCAGCAGGGGGACAGGGGGCTTTTACGAGCAGTACTTC. This encodes CASRGTGGFYEQYF.